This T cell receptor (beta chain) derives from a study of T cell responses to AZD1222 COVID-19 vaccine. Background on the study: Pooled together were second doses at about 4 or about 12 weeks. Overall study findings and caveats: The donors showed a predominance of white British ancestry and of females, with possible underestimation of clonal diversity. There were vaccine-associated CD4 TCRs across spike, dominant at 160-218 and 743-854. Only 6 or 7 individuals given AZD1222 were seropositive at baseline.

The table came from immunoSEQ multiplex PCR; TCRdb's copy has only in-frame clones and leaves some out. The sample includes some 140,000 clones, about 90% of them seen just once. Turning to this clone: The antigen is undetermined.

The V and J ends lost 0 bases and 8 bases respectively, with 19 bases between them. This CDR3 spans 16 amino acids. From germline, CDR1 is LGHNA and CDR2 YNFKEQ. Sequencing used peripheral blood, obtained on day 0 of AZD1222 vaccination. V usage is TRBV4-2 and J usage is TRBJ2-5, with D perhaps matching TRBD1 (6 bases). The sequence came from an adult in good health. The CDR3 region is CASSQETETGDSTQYF. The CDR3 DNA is TGTGCCAGCAGCCAAGAAACTGAGACAGGCGATAGTACCCAGTACTTC.